Below, 31 T cell receptor beta chains from the same sample are listed, as sequenced in a study of blood T cells in healthy people across ages. The use of a sample-barcoded 5' primer and a J-beta primer mix characterized a second PCR of roughly 6 to 11 cycles. One entry per CDR3 protein, called by TCRdb with MiXCR from the 5' RACE reads. Found here are about 1.8 million distinct CDR3 sequences, 49% of them singletons; the top ten hold around 2.1%. Sequenced input: blood. Receptors originate from a woman in her forties in good health.

The chain carries TRBV7-6 and TRBJ1-1, with D possibly matching TRBD1 (6 bases). Per the germline V gene, CDR1 is SGHVS and CDR2 is FNYEAQ. Trimming cost V 3 bases and J 2 bases, with 16 bases left between them. The CDR3 consists of 16 residues. Here the CDR3 reads CASSFGQEGVNTEAFF. As DNA, the CDR3 is TGTGCCAGCAGCTTTGGCCAGGAGGGGGTCAACACTGAAGCTTTCTTT.

The sample holds a few counts of this clonotype. The chain carries TRBV21-1 and TRBJ2-6. TRBV21-1 is described as a pseudogene. This CDR3 is 16 amino acids long. CDR3 residues: CASSKGSNSGANVLTF. As DNA, the CDR3 is TGTGCCAGCAGCAAGGGGTCCAACTCTGGGGCCAACGTCCTGACTTTC.

For this clonotype: A much larger clone is a single base away; this may be a read error. The V and J genes are TRBV28 and TRBJ1-2, with no clear D. The length of the CDR3 is 12 residues. The V gene's germline CDR1 is MDHEN and CDR2 SYDVKM. CDR3 sequence: CASSDANCGYTF. The DNA of the CDR3 is TGTGCCAGCAGTGATGCTAACTGTGGCTACACCTTC.

In its sample, this clonotype was seen a few times. V usage is TRBV6-5 and J usage is TRBJ1-2; 11 bases line up with TRBD1. Germline loops: CDR1 MNHEY, CDR2 SVGAGI. V gave up 5 bases and J gave up 8 bases; unmatched junction bases: 10. There are 15 residues in the CDR3. CDR3 sequence reads: CASSPGTGGVFGYTF. In DNA form, the CDR3 reads TGTGCCAGCAGTCCCGGGACAGGGGGAGTGTTCGGCTACACCTTC.

The V call is TRBV4-3, the J call TRBJ2-1, with unresolved D. Between the trimmed V and J ends, which lost 0 bases and 0 bases, there was a span of 6 bases. The germline CDR1 and CDR2 sequences are LGHNA and YSLEER. The CDR3 has 15 residues. The CDR3 DNA reads TGCGCCAGCAGCCAAGAAGTCAGCTCCTACAATGAGCAGTTCTTC. This encodes CASSQEVSSYNEQFF.

This clonotype was seen a single time. The rearrangement uses TRBV5-1 and TRBJ2-1; 11 nucleotides agree with TRBD2. The V segment lost 4 bases and the J segment 7 bases; nucleotides outside the gene matches: 7. From germline, CDR1 is SGHRS and CDR2 YFSETQ. The CDR3 totals 15 residues. The DNA of the CDR3 is TGCGCCAGCAGCATTCTAGCGGGGGGCTTAAATGAGCAGTTCTTC. Translated, it gives CASSILAGGLNEQFF.

V usage is TRBV6-5 and J usage is TRBJ1-2; D remains unclear. CDR1 and CDR2 from the germline V gene are MNHEY and SVGAGI. V was trimmed by 6 bases and J by 0 bases, leaving 11 bases between them. This CDR3 contains 14 residues. The CDR3 DNA sequence: TGTGCCAGCAGCACCCACTCTACTAACTATGGCTACACCTTC. Its protein product is CASSTHSTNYGYTF.

The chain uses TRBV20-1 and TRBJ1-6; a possible D gene is TRBD1 (6 bases). The CDR3 length is 13 residues. Germline assignment: CDR1 DFQATT and CDR2 SNEGSKA (reference sequence). With 0 bases removed from V and 10 bases from J, the gap between germline ends came to 10 bases. This CDR3 reads CSAREGGGSPLHF. CDR3 sequence (DNA): TGCAGTGCTAGAGAGGGGGGCGGATCACCCCTCCACTTT.

The chain links TRBV20-1 to TRBJ2-4; D is perhaps TRBD2 (6 bases). Trimming left V 1 base short and J 1 base short, with 20 bases between. Germline lookup yields CDR1 DFQATT and CDR2 SNEGSKA (reference sequence). The CDR3 has 18 amino acids. CDR3 protein: CSARVAGFLPNAKNIQYF. CDR3 coding DNA: TGCAGTGCTAGAGTGGCGGGATTTCTTCCGAACGCCAAAAACATTCAGTACTTC.

J is TRBJ1-4 and V is TRBV29-1; a possible D gene is TRBD1 (6 bases). Germline CDR1 reads SQVTM; CDR2 reads ANQGSEA. The CDR3 consists of 14 residues. V was pared by 0 bases and J by 8 bases, with 13 bases between. The CDR3 region has the DNA TGCAGCGTTGAAGACGCAGGGGCCAGAGAAAAACTGTTTTTT. This translates into CSVEDAGAREKLFF. The whole variable domain, filled in from reference TRBV29-1 and TRBJ1-4, reads SAVISQKPSRDICQRGTSLTIQCQVDSQVTMMFWYRQQPGQSLTLIATANQGSEATYESGFVIDKFPISRPNLTFSTLTVSNMSPEDSSIYLCSVEDAGAREKLFFGSGTQLSVL.

The J gene is TRBJ2-1, the V gene TRBV15; the D gene is possibly TRBD1 (6 bases). CDR3 length: 15 residues. V lost 5 bases and J 6 bases, leaving 17 bases between the germline ends. Germline V gene data show CDR1 as LNHNV and CDR2 as YYDKDF (reference sequence). The CDR3 coding sequence is TGTGCCACCAGCGGTGCGAACAGGGTGGTCAATGAGCAGTTCTTC. It encodes CATSGANRVVNEQFF.

In this sample, this clonotype turned up once. The rearrangement uses TRBV9 and TRBJ2-3, with 10 bases matching TRBD2. Germline assignment: CDR1 SGDLS and CDR2 YYNGEE. J was trimmed by 2 bases and V by 5 bases; bases with no gene match: 11. CDR3 length equals 17 residues. The CDR3 bases are TGTGCCAGCAGTATAGGGATACTAGCGGGGACCACAGATACGCAGTATTTT. Its translation is CASSIGILAGTTDTQYF.

The gene calls are TRBV5-1 and TRBJ1-1, with D hard to call. The CDR3 is 14 amino acids. Germline V gives CDR1 SGHRS, CDR2 YFSETQ. V dropped 0 bases and J dropped 7 bases, with 13 bases sitting between them. CDR3 loop: CASSLDSPKDEAFF. As DNA, the CDR3 is TGCGCCAGCAGCTTGGACAGTCCGAAGGATGAAGCTTTCTTT.

This clonotype was seen a handful of times. The chain links TRBV7-2 to TRBJ2-5, with TRBD2 matching over 9 bases. Germline V lookup: CDR1 SGHTA, CDR2 FQGNSA. This CDR3 has 16 amino acids. Germline trimming cut 3 bases from V and 2 bases from J; bases unmatched to any gene: 7. CDR3 nucleotide sequence: TGTGCCAGCAGCTTGGGACCTAGCGGGGCGCAAGAGACCCAGTACTTC. Amino acid sequence: CASSLGPSGAQETQYF.

The rearrangement uses TRBV27 and TRBJ2-5, with 10 bases lining up with TRBD1. Looked up from germline, CDR1 is MNHEY and CDR2 is SMNVEV (reference sequence). The length of the CDR3 is 15 residues. Trimming at V came to 1 base and at J to 3 bases, leaving 2 bases not matched to a gene. CDR3 sequence reads: CASSLLGTGEETQYF. As DNA, the CDR3 is TGTGCCAGCAGTTTATTAGGGACAGGGGAAGAGACCCAGTACTTC.

The chain has TRBV20-1 and TRBJ2-7; D assignment may be TRBD1 or TRBD2 (5 bases each). There are 14 residues in the CDR3. V was trimmed by 4 bases and J by 2 bases, leaving 15 bases between them. Germline loops: CDR1 DFQATT, CDR2 SNEGSKA (reference sequence). The CDR3 DNA follows: TGCAGTGCTACCTCCCGGGACGTCCCCTACGAGCAGTACTTC. Residues: CSATSRDVPYEQYF.

This clonotype has only a few counts. The rearrangement joins TRBV20-1 to TRBJ2-7, with D possibly being TRBD1 or TRBD2 (5 bases each). From germline, CDR1 is DFQATT and CDR2 SNEGSKA (reference sequence). V lost 4 bases and J 2 bases, leaving 12 bases between the germline ends. This CDR3 is 13 amino acids long. CDR3 sequence (DNA): TGCAGTGCTAACCGGGACGGTGCCTACGAGCAGTACTTC. This codes for CSANRDGAYEQYF.

The table lists this clonotype with a few counts. The V and J genes are TRBV15 and TRBJ1-2, with TRBD1 identical over 7 bases. The CDR3 extends over 16 amino acids. Germline V gene sequence: CDR1 LNHNV, CDR2 YYDKDF (reference sequence). V was clipped by 0 bases and J by 6 bases; unmatched bases: 10. DNA for the CDR3: TGTGCCACCAGCAGAGAATCGGAAAGGGGGCAGAATGGCTACACCTTC. This gives the protein CATSRESERGQNGYTF.

This clonotype has only a few counts. The CDR3 DNA reads as TGTGCCAGCAGCGCGGGACAGTCATATCAGCCCCAGCATTTT. It encodes CASSAGQSYQPQHF. The gene calls are TRBV7-9 and TRBJ1-5; 7 nucleotides agree with TRBD1. The CDR3 totals 14 residues. The trim removed 5 bases at V and 5 bases at J, leaving 6 bases unmatched. The V gene's germline CDR1 is SEHNR and CDR2 FQNEAQ (reference sequence).

V is TRBV4-1 and J is TRBJ2-1; D is uncertain. The CDR3 contains 14 residues. CDR1 and CDR2 (germline): MGHRA, YSYEKL. The ends were cut back, 4 bases at V and 5 bases at J, with 12 bases in the middle. CDR3: CASSPPRKNNEQFF. The DNA for the CDR3 is TGCGCCAGCAGCCCACCTCGAAAAAACAATGAGCAGTTCTTC.

V and J are TRBV20-1 and TRBJ2-7, with 11 bases identical to TRBD2. The CDR3 totals 16 residues. CDR1 DFQATT and CDR2 SNEGSKA come from the germline V gene (reference sequence). After removal of 4 bases from V and 6 bases from J, the junction contained 14 bases not matched to a gene. Here the CDR3 DNA reads TGCAGTGCTAAGGTTCGATTAGCGGGGGGGTTCGGCGAGCAGTACTTC. It specifies CSAKVRLAGGFGEQYF.

This clonotype has more than one count but fewer than ten. At one of its ends the junction is not consistent with the germline gene, which may arise from a read error. The chain joins TRBV20-1 to TRBJ1-1, with D uncertain. CDR1 and CDR2 (germline): DFQATT, SNEGSKA (reference sequence). This CDR3 region has 12 residues. DNA for the CDR3: TGCAGTGCGAGAGAGGTGAACACTGAAGCTTTCTTT. Its translation: CSAREVNTEAFF.

This chain connects TRBV5-6 to TRBJ2-1, with D uncertain. CDR1 SGHDT and CDR2 YYEEEE come from the germline V gene. With 4 bases removed from V and 6 bases from J, the gap between germline ends came to 17 bases. The CDR3 is made up of 15 amino acids. The CDR3 sequence is CASSLPEALGNEQFF. The CDR3 DNA reads TGTGCCAGCAGCCTGCCAGAAGCCCTGGGCAATGAGCAGTTCTTC.

J is TRBJ2-1 and V is TRBV24-1; D is uncertain. The CDR3 is 15 residues long. V gave up 3 bases and J gave up 6 bases, with 14 bases separating them. Germline CDR1 reads KGHDR; CDR2 reads SFDVKD. The CDR3 reads CATSDVPGSINEQFF. The CDR3 DNA reads as TGTGCCACCAGTGATGTCCCCGGTAGTATCAATGAGCAGTTCTTC.

The chain recombines TRBV11-2 with TRBJ2-4, with D perhaps TRBD1 or TRBD2 (6 bases each). The DNA matches TRBJ2-7 better at its end, which makes the J call doubtful. Germline-derived CDR1 and CDR2 are SGHAT and FQNNGV. CDR3 length: 13 residues. The CDR3 nucleotides read TGTGCCAGCCTCCTCGGGGGCACCTACGAGCAGTACTTC. Amino acids: CASLLGGTYEQYF.

This clonotype was found a few times. The chain employs TRBV27 and TRBJ2-7; the match to TRBD2 covers 9 bases. V shed 6 bases and J 3 bases; nucleotides not matched to a gene: 12. Germline CDR1 and CDR2: MNHEY and SMNVEV (reference sequence). The CDR3 has 16 amino acids. Written as DNA, the CDR3 is TGTGCCAGCAGACAAACGCCAGGGACTAGCTTCTACGAGCAGTACTTC. Encoded protein: CASRQTPGTSFYEQYF.

The chain uses TRBV6-2 or TRBV6-3 and TRBJ1-5; no reliable D call. The V gene lost 2 bases and the J gene lost 6 bases, with 5 bases spanning the gap. The length of the CDR3 is 12 residues. Germline-derived CDR1 and CDR2 are MNHEY and SVGEGT. The CDR3 DNA reads as TGTGCCAGCAGTTACGTCCCTCAGCCCCAGCATTTT. This encodes CASSYVPQPQHF.

The table lists this clonotype with a count of one. The chain employs TRBV25-1 and TRBJ2-1; 13 bases are a match to TRBD2. The DNA end is a closer match to TRBJ2-7, so the J assignment may be wrong. The CDR3 runs 20 residues. In germline, CDR1 is MGHDK, CDR2 SYGVNS. Here the CDR3 DNA reads TGTGCCAGCACCACCCTAAGGGGACTAGCGGGGCCGAGCTCCTACAATGAGCAGTACTTC. Translated: CASTTLRGLAGPSSYNEQYF.

This chain joins TRBV20-1 and TRBJ1-6; perhaps TRBD1 as D (5 bases). Trimming took 6 bases from V and 2 from J, leaving 14 bases between them. Germline CDR1 and CDR2: DFQATT and SNEGSKA (reference sequence). CDR3 length: 15 residues. The CDR3 DNA follows: TGCAGTGCAGAGACGGGGCAGACCTATAATTCACCCCTCCACTTT. This sequence encodes CSAETGQTYNSPLHF.

This clonotype was seen once. CDR3 nucleotide sequence: TGTGCCAGCAGTTCCCGGGACGGAATGAATTTTAACTATGGCTACACCTTC. Protein sequence: CASSSRDGMNFNYGYTF. The chain has TRBV28 and TRBJ1-2; tentatively, D is TRBD1 (5 bases). The CDR3 runs 17 residues. Trimming pared 4 bases from V and 1 base from J, leaving 19 bases between. Germline V gene lookup returns CDR1 MDHEN and CDR2 SYDVKM.

This rearrangement joins TRBV2 to TRBJ2-3; a weak D match, TRBD1 (6 bases). The CDR3 sequence is 15 residues long. V lost 1 base and J lost 3, with 11 bases in between. Germline CDR1 and CDR2: SNHLY and FYNNEI. The chain's CDR3 is CASSEEGVGTDTQYF. In DNA form, the CDR3 reads TGTGCCAGCAGTGAAGAGGGGGTAGGAACAGATACGCAGTATTTT. The variable domain in full, completed from reference TRBV2 and TRBJ2-3, reads EPEVTQTPSHQVTQMGQEVILRCVPISNHLYFYWYRQILGQKVEFLVSFYNNEISEKSEIFDDQFSVERPDGSNFTLKIRSTKLEDSAMYFCASSEEGVGTDTQYFGPGTRLTVL.